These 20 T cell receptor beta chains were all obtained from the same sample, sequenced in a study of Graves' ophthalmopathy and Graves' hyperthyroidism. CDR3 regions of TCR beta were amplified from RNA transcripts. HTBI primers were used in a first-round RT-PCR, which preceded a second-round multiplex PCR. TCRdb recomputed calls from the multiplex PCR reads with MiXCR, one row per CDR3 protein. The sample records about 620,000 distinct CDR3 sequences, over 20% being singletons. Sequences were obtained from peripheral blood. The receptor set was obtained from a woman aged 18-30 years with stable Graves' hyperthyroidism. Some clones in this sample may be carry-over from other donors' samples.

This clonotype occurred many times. The CDR3 is CASSLGGEVTEAFF. As DNA, the CDR3 is TGCGCCAGCAGCTTGGGGGGGGAGGTCACTGAAGCTTTCTTT. The J gene is TRBJ1-1, the V gene TRBV5-1, with D perhaps TRBD1 (5 bases). The CDR3 is 14 residues long. Trimming took 0 bases from V and 4 from J, leaving 10 bases between them. Germline V lookup: CDR1 SGHRS, CDR2 YFSETQ.

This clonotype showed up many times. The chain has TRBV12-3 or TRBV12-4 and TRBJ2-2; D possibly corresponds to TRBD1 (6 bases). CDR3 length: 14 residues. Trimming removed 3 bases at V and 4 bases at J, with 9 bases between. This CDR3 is CASSFQGLTGELFF. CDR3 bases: TGTGCCAGCAGTTTTCAGGGGCTCACCGGGGAGCTGTTTTTT.

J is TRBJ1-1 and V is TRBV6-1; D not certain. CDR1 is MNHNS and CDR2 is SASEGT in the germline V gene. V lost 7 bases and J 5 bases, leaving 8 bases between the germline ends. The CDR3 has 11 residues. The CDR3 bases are TGTGCCAGCACCGTGGGAACTGAAGCTTTCTTT. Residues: CASTVGTEAFF.

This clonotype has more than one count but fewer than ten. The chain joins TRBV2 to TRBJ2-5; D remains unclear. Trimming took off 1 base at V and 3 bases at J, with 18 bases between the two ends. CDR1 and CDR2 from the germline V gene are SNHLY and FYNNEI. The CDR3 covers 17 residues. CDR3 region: CASSEVGTSVGKETQYF. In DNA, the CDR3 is TGTGCCAGCAGTGAAGTGGGTACAAGCGTGGGGAAAGAGACCCAGTACTTC.

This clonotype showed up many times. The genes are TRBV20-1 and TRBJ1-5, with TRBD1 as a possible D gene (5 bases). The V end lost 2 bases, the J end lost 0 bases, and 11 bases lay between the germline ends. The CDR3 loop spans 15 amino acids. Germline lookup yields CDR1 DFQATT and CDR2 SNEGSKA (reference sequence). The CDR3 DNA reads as TGCAGTGCTAGAACTTCTGGGGGTAGCAATCAGCCCCAGCATTTT. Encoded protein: CSARTSGGSNQPQHF.

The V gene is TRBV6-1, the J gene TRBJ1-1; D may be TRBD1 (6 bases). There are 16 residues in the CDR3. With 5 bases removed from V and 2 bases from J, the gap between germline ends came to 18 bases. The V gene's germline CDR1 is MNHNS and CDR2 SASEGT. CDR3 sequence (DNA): TGTGCCAGCAGTCCTTGGGGGCAGCCAATAAACACTGAAGCTTTCTTT. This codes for CASSPWGQPINTEAFF.

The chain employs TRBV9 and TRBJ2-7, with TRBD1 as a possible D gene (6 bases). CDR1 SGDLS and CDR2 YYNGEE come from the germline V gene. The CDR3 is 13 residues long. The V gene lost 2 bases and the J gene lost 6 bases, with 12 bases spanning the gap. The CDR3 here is CASSVGHSREQYF. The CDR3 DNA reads TGTGCCAGCAGCGTGGGACACTCCCGCGAGCAGTACTTC.

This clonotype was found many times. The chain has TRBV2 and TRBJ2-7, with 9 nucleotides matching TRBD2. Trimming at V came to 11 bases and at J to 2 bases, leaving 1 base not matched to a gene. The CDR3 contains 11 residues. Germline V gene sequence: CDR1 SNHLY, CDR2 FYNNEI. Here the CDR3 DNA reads TGTGCCGCTAGCGGGGCCTACGAGCAGTACTTC. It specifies CAASGAYEQYF.

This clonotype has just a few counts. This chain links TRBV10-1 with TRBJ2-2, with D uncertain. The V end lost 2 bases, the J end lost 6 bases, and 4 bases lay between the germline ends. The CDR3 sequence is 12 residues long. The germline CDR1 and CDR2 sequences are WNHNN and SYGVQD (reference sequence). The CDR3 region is CASSETPGELFF. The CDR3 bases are TGCGCCAGCAGTGAGACCCCCGGGGAGCTGTTTTTT.

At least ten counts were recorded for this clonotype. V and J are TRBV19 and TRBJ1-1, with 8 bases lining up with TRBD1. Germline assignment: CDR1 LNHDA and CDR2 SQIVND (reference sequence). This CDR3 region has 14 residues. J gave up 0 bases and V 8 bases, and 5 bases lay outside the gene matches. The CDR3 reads CASGTGPLNTEAFF. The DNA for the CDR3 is TGTGCCAGTGGGACAGGTCCCCTGAACACTGAAGCTTTCTTT.

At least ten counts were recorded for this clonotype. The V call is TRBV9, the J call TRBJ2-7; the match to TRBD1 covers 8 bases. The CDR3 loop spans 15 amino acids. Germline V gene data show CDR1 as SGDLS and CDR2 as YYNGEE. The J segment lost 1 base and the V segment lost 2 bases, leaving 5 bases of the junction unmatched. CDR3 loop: CASSVGQGDSYEQYF. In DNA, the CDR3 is TGTGCCAGCAGCGTTGGACAGGGAGATTCCTACGAGCAGTACTTC.

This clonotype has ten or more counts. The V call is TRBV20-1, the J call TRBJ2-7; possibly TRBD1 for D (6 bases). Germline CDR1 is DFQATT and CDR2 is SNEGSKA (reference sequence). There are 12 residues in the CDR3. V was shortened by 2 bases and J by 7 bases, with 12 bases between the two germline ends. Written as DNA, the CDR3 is TGCAGTGCTAGACCACAGGGCTTAGAGCAGTACTTC. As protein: CSARPQGLEQYF.

The CDR3 nucleotides are TGTGCCACCAGCGAGGGGAAGTATGGCTCCTATTACGAGCAGTACTTC. This sequence encodes CATSEGKYGSYYEQYF. The gene calls are TRBV15 and TRBJ2-7; D is tentatively TRBD1 or TRBD2 (5 bases each). This CDR3 contains 16 residues. Germline V gene data show CDR1 as LNHNV and CDR2 as YYDKDF (reference sequence). The V end was cut by 5 bases, the J end by 4 bases, with 21 bases between.

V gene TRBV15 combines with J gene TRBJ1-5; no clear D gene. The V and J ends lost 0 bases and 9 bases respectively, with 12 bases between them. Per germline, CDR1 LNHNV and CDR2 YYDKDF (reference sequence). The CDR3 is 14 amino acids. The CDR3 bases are TGTGCCACCAGCAGAGATTTGGGGATCTCGCCCCAGCATTTT. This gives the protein CATSRDLGISPQHF.

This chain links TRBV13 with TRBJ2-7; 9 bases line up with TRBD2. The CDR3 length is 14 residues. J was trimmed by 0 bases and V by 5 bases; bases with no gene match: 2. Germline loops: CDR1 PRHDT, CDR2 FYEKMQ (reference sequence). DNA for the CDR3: TGTGCCAGCAGCCATAGCGGGGGCTCCTACGAGCAGTACTTC. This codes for CASSHSGGSYEQYF.

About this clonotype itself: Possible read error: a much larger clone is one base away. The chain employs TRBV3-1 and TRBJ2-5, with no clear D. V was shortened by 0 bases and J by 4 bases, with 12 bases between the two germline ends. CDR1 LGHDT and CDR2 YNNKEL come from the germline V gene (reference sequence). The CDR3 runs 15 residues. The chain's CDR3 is CASSQDSHAVETQYF. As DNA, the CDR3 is TGTGCCAGCAGCCAAGACTCCCATGCGGTAGAGACCCAGTACTTC.

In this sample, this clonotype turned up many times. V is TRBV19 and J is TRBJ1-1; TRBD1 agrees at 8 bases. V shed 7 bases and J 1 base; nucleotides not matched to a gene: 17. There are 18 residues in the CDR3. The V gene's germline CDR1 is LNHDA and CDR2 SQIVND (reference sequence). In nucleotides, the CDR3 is TGTGCCAGTATGGCCTCGTACCGGGACAGGTTTCGGAACACTGAAGCTTTCTTT. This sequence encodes CASMASYRDRFRNTEAFF. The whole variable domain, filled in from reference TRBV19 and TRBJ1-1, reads DGGITQSPKYLFRKEGQNVTLSCEQNLNHDAMYWYRQDPGQGLRLIYYSQIVNDFQKGDIAEGYSVSREKKESFPLTVTSAQKNPTAFYLCASMASYRDRFRNTEAFFGQGTRLTVV.

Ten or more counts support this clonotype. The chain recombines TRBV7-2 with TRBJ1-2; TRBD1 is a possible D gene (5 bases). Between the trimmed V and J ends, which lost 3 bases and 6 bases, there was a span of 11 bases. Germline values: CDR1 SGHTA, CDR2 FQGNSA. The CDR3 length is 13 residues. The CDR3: CASSFTPRDGYTF. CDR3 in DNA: TGTGCCAGCAGCTTCACACCCAGGGATGGCTACACCTTC.

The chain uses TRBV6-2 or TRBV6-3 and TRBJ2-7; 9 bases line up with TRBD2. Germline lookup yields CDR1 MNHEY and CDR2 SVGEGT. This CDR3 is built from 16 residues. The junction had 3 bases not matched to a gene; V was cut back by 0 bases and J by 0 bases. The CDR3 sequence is CASSYSRLAASYEQYF. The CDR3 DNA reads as TGTGCCAGCAGTTACTCCCGACTAGCGGCCTCCTACGAGCAGTACTTC.

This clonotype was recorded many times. The chain's CDR3 is CASSERDRSAYEQYF. In nucleotides, the CDR3 is TGTGCCAGCAGTGAACGGGACAGGTCCGCCTACGAGCAGTACTTC. The chain uses TRBV6-1 and TRBJ2-7; 8 nucleotides agree with TRBD1. There are 15 residues in the CDR3. V lost 2 bases to trimming and J lost 2 bases; unmatched junction nucleotides: 5. The V gene's germline CDR1 is MNHNS and CDR2 SASEGT.